A single sample gave rise to the 13 T cell receptor beta chains below, sequenced in a study of T cells in Graves' hyperthyroidism and ophthalmopathy. RNA transcripts served as the template for amplifying TCR beta CDR3 regions. Researchers ran a first-round RT-PCR on the TCR CDR3 using the HTBI primer set. A single record per CDR3 protein comes from TCRdb applying MiXCR to the multiplex PCR reads. The table includes fewer than 650,000 distinct CDR3 sequences, 11% to 15% detected once. The sample was blood. These receptors were collected from a woman aged 30 to 39 with Graves' hyperthyroidism that later progressed to Graves' ophthalmopathy.

At least ten counts were recorded for this clonotype. The CDR3 nucleotides read TGTGCCAGCAGGAAGGGCGGGGGACCTTACAATGAGCAGTTCTTC. It is translated as CASRKGGGPYNEQFF. J is TRBJ2-1 and V is TRBV7-3, with 7 bases lining up with TRBD2. Unmatched junction bases numbered 9, after V lost 6 bases and J lost 4 bases. CDR1 is SGHTA and CDR2 is FQGTGA in the germline V gene. There are 15 residues in the CDR3.

This clonotype appeared many times. The rearrangement uses TRBV6-2 or TRBV6-3 and TRBJ2-1; a possible D gene is TRBD2 (6 bases). Germline lookup yields CDR1 MNHEY and CDR2 SVGEGT. The CDR3 is made up of 13 amino acids. Trimming removed 11 bases at V and 6 bases at J, with 17 bases between. The DNA of the CDR3 is TGTGCCTCTTTGCGGGGAGGAGGCAATGAGCAGTTCTTC. Translating gives CASLRGGGNEQFF.

This clonotype was counted at least ten times. The chain is built from TRBV6-1 and TRBJ1-4, with a weak D call TRBD1 (5 bases). Germline loops: CDR1 MNHNS, CDR2 SASEGT. V was shortened by 2 bases and J by 5 bases, with 9 bases between the two germline ends. The CDR3 is made up of 14 amino acids. The CDR3 DNA reads TGTGCCAGCAGTGAAAGAGGGGAGAATGAAAAACTGTTTTTT. This codes for CASSERGENEKLFF.

This clonotype was recorded at least ten times. This rearrangement joins TRBV27 to TRBJ2-2; D call uncertain. Germline assignment: CDR1 MNHEY and CDR2 SMNVEV (reference sequence). The ends were cut back, 7 bases at V and 0 bases at J, with 3 bases in the middle. CDR3 length: 12 residues. The CDR3 is CASTTNTGELFF. The CDR3 nucleotides read TGTGCCAGCACCACGAACACCGGGGAGCTGTTTTTT.

The chain couples TRBV3-1 to TRBJ2-7; 7 bases are shared with TRBD2. The CDR3 sequence is 14 residues long. Looked up from germline, CDR1 is LGHDT and CDR2 is YNNKEL (reference sequence). V dropped 2 bases and J dropped 5; count of bases not matched to a gene: 6. The CDR3 nucleotides read TGTGCCAGCAGCCAACAAGGACTAGTGGACGAGCAGTACTTC. Amino acid sequence: CASSQQGLVDEQYF.

This clonotype was picked up a small number of times. The chain uses TRBV4-3 and TRBJ1-6; 7 bases match TRBD1. CDR3 length equals 13 residues. Per the germline V gene, CDR1 is LGHNA and CDR2 is YSLEER. After removal of 4 bases from V and 9 bases from J, the junction contained 3 bases not matched to a gene. CDR3 in amino acids: CASSPTGASPLHF. In nucleotides, the CDR3 is TGCGCCAGCAGCCCAACAGGGGCTTCACCCCTCCACTTT.

As concerns this clonotype: A much larger clone sits a single nucleotide away, making a read error possible. This chain links TRBV30 with TRBJ1-3; no firm D call. Germline CDR1 and CDR2: GTSNPN and SVGIG (reference sequence). This CDR3 has 14 residues. V was trimmed by 0 bases and J by 3 bases, leaving 9 bases between them. The CDR3 region has the DNA TGTGCCTGGAGTGTATTGGTGTATGGAAACACCATATATTTT. It is translated as CAWSVLVYGNTIYF.

This clonotype appeared many times. The chain combines TRBV30 with TRBJ2-3, with 8 bases fitting TRBD2. The CDR3 is made up of 14 amino acids. Germline loops: CDR1 GTSNPN, CDR2 SVGIG (reference sequence). The J segment lost 0 bases and the V segment lost 5 bases, leaving 4 bases of the junction unmatched. The DNA for the CDR3 is TGTGCCTGGGGACTAGCCGCGAGCACAGATACGCAGTATTTT. This gives the protein CAWGLAASTDTQYF.

This clonotype has more than one count but fewer than ten. V gene TRBV24-1 combines with J gene TRBJ2-1; possible D gene TRBD2, 6 bases. This CDR3 is built from 14 residues. The V end lost 6 bases, the J end lost 7 bases, and 15 bases lay between the germline ends. The germline V gene encodes CDR1 KGHDR and CDR2 SFDVKD. CDR3 residues: CATSIRGKSNEQFF. As DNA, the CDR3 is TGTGCCACCAGTATCCGCGGGAAGTCAAATGAGCAGTTCTTC.

In this sample, this clonotype turned up a few times. The chain recombines TRBV20-1 with TRBJ2-3, with 9 bases lining up with TRBD2. Germline CDR1 and CDR2: DFQATT and SNEGSKA (reference sequence). The CDR3 extends over 17 amino acids. Trimming took 3 bases from V and 4 from J; bases not matched to a gene: 14. CDR3 region: CSARVASGTHVADTQYF. The DNA for the CDR3 is TGCAGTGCTAGGGTGGCTAGCGGGACTCATGTTGCAGATACGCAGTATTTT.

This clonotype has a count of ten or more. The chain employs TRBV27 and TRBJ2-4, with TRBD1 as a possible D gene (6 bases). V gave up 5 bases and J gave up 8 bases, with 16 bases separating them. In germline, CDR1 is MNHEY, CDR2 SMNVEV (reference sequence). This CDR3 contains 14 residues. CDR3 bases: TGTGCCAGCAGTCCAAGGACAGATTTAGACATTCAGTACTTC. Translated, it gives CASSPRTDLDIQYF.

This clonotype was detected once. Since a much larger clone is just one base distant, this may be a read error. The chain carries TRBV7-9 and TRBJ2-7; D may correspond to TRBD1 or TRBD2 (5 bases each). Germline V CDR1 and CDR2: SEHNR, FQNEAQ (reference sequence). The V gene lost 5 bases and the J gene lost 5 bases, with 10 bases spanning the gap. CDR3 length equals 12 residues. As DNA, the CDR3 is TGTGCCAGCAGCATCAGGGACCACGAGCAGTACTTC. The encoded protein is CASSIRDHEQYF.

This clonotype has at least ten counts. J is TRBJ2-7 and V is TRBV28; 7 positions match TRBD1. Germline V lookup: CDR1 MDHEN, CDR2 SYDVKM. Trimming removed 6 bases from V and 0 bases from J; junction bases left unmatched: 11. The CDR3 has 16 amino acids. The CDR3 DNA is TGTGCCAGCAGCCTACTCAGGGGGAAAAGCTCCTACGAGCAGTACTTC. Protein product: CASSLLRGKSSYEQYF.